This T cell receptor beta chain was sequenced for a study of shared clonotypes between healthy human individuals. Deep was the level used in running the assay. Measured with immunoSEQ multiplex PCR; TCRdb has only the in-frame clones, and not every one. The sample carries approximately 250,000 clones, over 60% recorded once. The CDR3 covers 20 residues. The germline gives CDR1 SGHRS, CDR2 YFSETQ. V was pared by 3 bases and J by 0 bases, with 17 bases of the junction left unmatched. Findings of the study overall: Rarefaction curves obtained for sorted subsets showed sequencing incomplete despite large depth. It was anticipated that sequencing depth would influence how many clonotypes donors shared.

To note about this clone: Its specificity is not known.

What was sequenced was memory CD4+ T cells sorted from blood. The sample's subset: CD45RA-negative fraction. The receptor was isolated from a man aged 30-40 years in good health. This chain connects TRBV5-1 to TRBJ2-3, with 9 nucleotides matching TRBD1. CDR3 coding DNA: TGCGCCAGCAGCTGGGTTCCCGGACAGGGGACTCCTTCTAGCACAGATACGCAGTATTTT. Its protein product is CASSWVPGQGTPSSTDTQYF. Full variable domain (outside the CDR3, taken from reference TRBV5-1 and TRBJ2-3): KAGVTQTPRYLIKTRGQQVTLSCSPISGHRSVSWYQQTPGQGLQFLFEYFSETQRNKGNFPGRFSGRQFSNSRSEMNVSTLELGDSALYLCASSWVPGQGTPSSTDTQYFGPGTRLTVL.